This passage covers 20 T cell receptor beta chains from one sample sequenced in a study of cytomegalovirus exposure and HLA in healthy donors. PCR was performed using 60 Vbeta and 13 Jbeta primers. Measured with immunoSEQ multiplex PCR; TCRdb has only the in-frame clones, and not every one. The sample lists approximately 110,000 clones, around 76% occurring once. Sequenced material: PBMCs. Receptors were obtained from a woman aged 55 to 70 in good health and CMV-seropositive.

This clone was recorded a few times. The genes are TRBV4-1 and TRBJ2-1; D is unclear. The V gene lost 6 bases and the J gene lost 12 bases, with 30 bases spanning the gap. Germline lookup yields CDR1 MGHRA and CDR2 YSYEKL. The CDR3 is made up of 17 amino acids. The CDR3 here is CASSAFLGPIQKSAQFF. The CDR3 DNA reads as TGCGCCAGCAGTGCCTTCCTTGGGCCTATCCAGAAGTCCGCGCAGTTCTTC.

This clone was observed a single time. The rearrangement links TRBV7-9 to TRBJ2-1; tentative D call: TRBD2 (7 bases). The CDR3 runs to 17 residues. Trimming cost V 3 bases and J 5 bases, with 20 bases left between them. Germline-derived CDR1 and CDR2 are SEHNR and FQNEAQ (reference sequence). In nucleotides, the CDR3 is TGTGCCAGCAGCTTTCCCCTGGGGCGGGGGCCTAACAATGAGCAGTTCTTC. It encodes CASSFPLGRGPNNEQFF.

The rearrangement joins TRBV11-2 to TRBJ2-7, with no clear D. This CDR3 has 12 residues. Germline V gene lookup returns CDR1 SGHAT and CDR2 FQNNGV. V lost 8 bases and J 5 bases, leaving 13 bases between the germline ends. The CDR3 region is CASLSVVDEQYF. In DNA form, the CDR3 reads TGTGCCAGCCTCTCGGTCGTTGACGAGCAGTACTTC.

This clone was counted between two and nine times. V gene TRBV5-4 combines with J gene TRBJ2-7; 8 nucleotides match TRBD2. From germline, CDR1 is SGHNT and CDR2 YYREEE (reference sequence). The V and J ends lost 8 bases and 4 bases, in that order; junction bases with no gene match: 8. This CDR3 has 13 amino acids. CDR3: CASSAGVEYEQYF. CDR3 coding DNA: TGTGCCAGTTCAGCGGGAGTGGAATACGAGCAGTACTTC.

V gene TRBV27 combines with J gene TRBJ1-4; TRBD1 aligns across 11 bases. This CDR3 region has 16 residues. V lost 8 bases and J lost 1; bases outside the gene matches: 6. Germline CDR1 and CDR2: MNHEY and SMNVEV (reference sequence). The DNA for the CDR3 is TGTGCCAGCGGTGGACAGGGGGCGCTAACTAATGAAAAACTGTTTTTT. Translation gives CASGGQGALTNEKLFF.

This clone came up once. The J gene is TRBJ1-2, the V gene TRBV2; possible D gene TRBD1, 5 bases. The germline V gene has CDR1 SNHLY and CDR2 FYNNEI. Trimming stripped 4 bases from V and 4 bases from J, with 10 bases between. This CDR3 has 13 amino acids. The CDR3 reads CASSVQEFYGYTF. The CDR3 DNA follows: TGTGCCAGCAGTGTACAGGAATTCTATGGCTACACCTTC.

The chain uses TRBV19 and TRBJ1-5; D is perhaps TRBD1 (5 bases). The V end lost 2 bases, the J end lost 7 bases, and 15 bases lay between the germline ends. The germline CDR1 and CDR2 sequences are LNHDA and SQIVND (reference sequence). This CDR3 region has 15 residues. In DNA, the CDR3 is TGTGCCAGTAGTATAAGTAAGGGGAGGCGCCAGCCCCAGCATTTT. The encoded protein is CASSISKGRRQPQHF. The full variable domain, completed using reference TRBV19 and TRBJ1-5, is DGGITQSPKYLFRKEGQNVTLSCEQNLNHDAMYWYRQDPGQGLRLIYYSQIVNDFQKGDIAEGYSVSREKKESFPLTVTSAQKNPTAFYLCASSISKGRRQPQHFGDGTRLSIL.

This sequence joins TRBV7-9 and TRBJ2-7; 7 nucleotides agree with TRBD1. There are 15 residues in the CDR3. Germline V gene sequence: CDR1 SEHNR, CDR2 FQNEAQ (reference sequence). With 5 bases clipped from V and 2 bases from J, the junction kept 9 bases outside the gene matches. Here the CDR3 DNA reads TGTGCCAGCAGCCACACTGTGGGACAGCCCTACGAGCAGTACTTC. Translation gives CASSHTVGQPYEQYF.

V is TRBV5-1 and J is TRBJ1-2; maybe TRBD1 (5 bases). Germline V gene lookup returns CDR1 SGHRS and CDR2 YFSETQ. V lost 0 bases to trimming and J lost 4 bases, with 13 bases between them. The CDR3 has 15 amino acids. CDR3 residues: CASSLASGASYGYTF. DNA of the CDR3: TGCGCCAGCAGCTTGGCCTCTGGGGCCAGCTATGGCTACACCTTC.

The rearrangement uses TRBV5-4 and TRBJ2-7; 9 bases are shared with TRBD1. The germline V gene encodes CDR1 SGHNT and CDR2 YYREEE (reference sequence). The CDR3 runs 14 residues. Germline trimming cut 4 bases from V and 8 bases from J; bases unmatched to any gene: 10. This CDR3 reads CASSVGTGTRKQYF. In DNA, the CDR3 is TGTGCCAGCAGCGTAGGGACAGGGACCCGCAAGCAGTACTTC.

The J gene is TRBJ2-1, the V gene TRBV11-2; 8 bases line up with TRBD2. The CDR3 is made up of 16 amino acids. CDR1 is SGHAT and CDR2 is FQNNGV in the germline V gene. The trim removed 4 bases at V and 8 bases at J, leaving 13 bases unmatched. The CDR3 reads CASSSSGREEGDEQFF. The DNA of the CDR3 is TGTGCCAGCAGCTCATCTGGGCGGGAGGAAGGGGATGAGCAGTTCTTC.

The chain couples TRBV15 to TRBJ1-4; D uncertain. Per germline, CDR1 LNHNV and CDR2 YYDKDF (reference sequence). The V end was cut by 5 bases, the J end by 8 bases, with 15 bases between. CDR3 length: 14 amino acids. CDR3 coding DNA: TGTGCCACCAGCGGAGCCCTGAGAGCAGAAAAACTGTTTTTT. Translation gives CATSGALRAEKLFF.

The rearrangement links TRBV9 to TRBJ1-6, with a possible D match to TRBD1 (5 bases). V was trimmed by 0 bases and J by 6 bases, leaving 10 bases between them. The CDR3 sequence is 15 residues long. Germline-derived CDR1 and CDR2 are SGDLS and YYNGEE. DNA of the CDR3: TGTGCCAGCAGCGTAGACCACAGGAGTAATTCACCCCTCCACTTT. Translation: CASSVDHRSNSPLHF.

The chain carries TRBV11-2 and TRBJ2-6; tentative D call: TRBD2 (7 bases). Trimming removed 5 bases at V and 0 bases at J, with 17 bases between. Germline CDR1 is SGHAT and CDR2 is FQNNGV. CDR3 length equals 18 residues. The CDR3 region has the DNA TGTGCCAGCAGCAACCCGGGGGGCCACCTCTCTGGGGCCAACGTCCTGACTTTC. Amino acids: CASSNPGGHLSGANVLTF.

The V and J genes are TRBV19 and TRBJ2-5; the match to TRBD2 covers 9 bases. The length of the CDR3 is 16 residues. Per the germline V gene, CDR1 is LNHDA and CDR2 is SQIVND (reference sequence). V shed 2 bases and J 5 bases; nucleotides not matched to a gene: 9. Written as DNA, the CDR3 is TGTGCCAGTAGTATAACTAGCGGGCTCGCGCGGGAGACCCAGTACTTC. Protein product: CASSITSGLARETQYF.

The CDR3 sequence: CASSLYFSRRRDSTDTQYF. For the CDR3, the DNA is TGCGCCAGCAGCTTATACTTCTCCCGCAGGCGGGATAGCACAGATACGCAGTATTTT. The V and J genes are TRBV5-1 and TRBJ2-3, with D perhaps matching TRBD2 (6 bases). The CDR3 contains 19 residues. V dropped 2 bases and J dropped 0 bases, with 22 bases sitting between them. The germline CDR1 and CDR2 sequences are SGHRS and YFSETQ. The full variable domain, with the rest looked up from reference TRBV5-1 and TRBJ2-3, is KAGVTQTPRYLIKTRGQQVTLSCSPISGHRSVSWYQQTPGQGLQFLFEYFSETQRNKGNFPGRFSGRQFSNSRSEMNVSTLELGDSALYLCASSLYFSRRRDSTDTQYFGPGTRLTVL.

This chain connects TRBV15 to TRBJ2-5; D uncertain. Germline CDR1 and CDR2: LNHNV and YYDKDF (reference sequence). Between the trimmed V and J ends, which lost 4 bases and 2 bases, there was a span of 11 bases. The CDR3 runs 14 residues. The CDR3 here is CATSKLGPQETQYF. CDR3 sequence (DNA): TGTGCCACCAGCAAGCTGGGCCCTCAAGAGACCCAGTACTTC.

This clone was observed a few times. V and J are TRBV20-1 and TRBJ1-1; 7 nucleotides match TRBD1. Germline loops: CDR1 DFQATT, CDR2 SNEGSKA (reference sequence). V was clipped by 6 bases and J by 10 bases; unmatched bases: 5. CDR3 length equals 10 residues. The CDR3 sequence is CSAQDRSAFF. The CDR3 nucleotides are TGCAGTGCCCAGGACAGGTCAGCTTTCTTT.

The chain recombines TRBV6-5 with TRBJ2-7; D possibly corresponds to TRBD1 (6 bases). The CDR3 totals 15 residues. V was trimmed by 5 bases and J by 6 bases, leaving 20 bases between them. In germline, CDR1 is MNHEY, CDR2 SVGAGI. This CDR3 reads CASSPDRLYLSEQYF. The CDR3 DNA follows: TGTGCCAGCAGTCCTGACAGGCTCTATCTTTCCGAGCAGTACTTC.

This chain links TRBV19 with TRBJ1-5, with no clear D. From germline, CDR1 is LNHDA and CDR2 SQIVND (reference sequence). The CDR3 has 13 residues. V lost 6 bases, J lost 0 bases, and 6 bases lay in between. CDR3 nucleotides: TGTGCCAGTAGCGAGAGTAGCAATCAGCCCCAGCATTTT. Translated: CASSESSNQPQHF.